This TCR beta chain was sequenced for a study of radiation and T cells in renal cell carcinoma. Findings and limits, study-wide: Baseline intratumoral clonotype presence is unknown without pretreatment biopsies. Top tumor clonotypes rose in blood 2 weeks post-radiation, then contracted.

The CDR3 covers 13 residues. Germline V gene data show CDR1 as MNHNY and CDR2 as SVGAGI (reference sequence). Germline trimming cut 5 bases from V and 5 bases from J; bases unmatched to any gene: 5. Produced via immunoSEQ multiplex PCR; TCRdb's table is partial and in-frame only. The sample includes about 49,000 clones, 83% of them seen just once. Time point specified: baseline pretreatment blood. This sample's treatment: 15 Gy SBRT to primary tumor, nephrectomy 4 weeks later. Blood was sampled at baseline, 2 weeks and 4 weeks after SBRT. The tumor was a clear cell renal cell carcinoma. On this clone: Its matching antigen is unknown.

The TCR sequence derives from a woman aged 70-85 years with renal cell carcinoma. V usage is TRBV6-6 and J usage is TRBJ1-2, with 7 nucleotides matching TRBD1. The material sequenced was blood, taken from a patient whose treatment included radiotherapy and nephrectomy. The CDR3 loop reads CASSPGQTYGYTF. In DNA form, the CDR3 reads TGTGCCAGCAGTCCGGGACAGACTTATGGCTACACCTTC.